The following is a TCR beta chain sequence with its context. The record originates from a study of CD8 T cells in cerebrospinal fluid in Alzheimer's disease. TCRdb reprocessed the 10x single-cell sequencing reads and keeps a single row for each CDR3 protein, giving no DNA. Its clone listing holds approximately 1,600 distinct CDR3 sequences. Germline V CDR1 and CDR2: SGHTA, FQGNSA. This CDR3 is 15 amino acids long. This receptor was identified in a human donor with mild cognitive impairment. This sequence joins TRBV7-2 and TRBJ1-5. Sequencing input: cerebrospinal fluid. This CDR3 reads CASSLEAGTNQPQHF.